This T cell receptor beta chain came from a study of T cells in Graves' hyperthyroidism and ophthalmopathy. Amplification targeted TCR beta CDR3 regions from RNA transcripts. With the HTBI primer set, the TCR CDR3 went through a first round of RT-PCR. TCRdb re-derived calls from the multiplex PCR reads in MiXCR, one entry per CDR3 protein. The sample yields around 540,000 distinct CDR3 sequences, around 46% seen once. This clonotype was counted a few times. The CDR3 extends over 13 amino acids. Deletions cut 5 bases from V and 7 bases from J, with 11 bases between. CDR1 and CDR2 (germline): SGHVS, FQNEAQ.

The sample consisted of peripheral blood or thyroid tissue (not recorded which). The sequence was obtained from a woman aged 18-29 years with Graves' hyperthyroidism. V and J are TRBV7-8 and TRBJ1-4; no firm D call. The CDR3 DNA follows: TGTGCCAGCAGCCAAAGAAGCGGTGAAAAACTGTTTTTT. Its translation: CASSQRSGEKLFF.